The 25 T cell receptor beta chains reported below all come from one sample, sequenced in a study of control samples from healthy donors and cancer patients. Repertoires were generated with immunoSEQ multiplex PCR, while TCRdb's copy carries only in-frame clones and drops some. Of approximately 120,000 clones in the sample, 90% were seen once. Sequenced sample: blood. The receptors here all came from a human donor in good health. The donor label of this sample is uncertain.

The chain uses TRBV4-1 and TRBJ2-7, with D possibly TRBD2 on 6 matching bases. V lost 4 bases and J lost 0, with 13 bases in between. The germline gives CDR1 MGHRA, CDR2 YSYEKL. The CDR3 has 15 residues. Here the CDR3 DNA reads TGCGCCAGCAGCCCAGATAGCGGCCTCTCCTACGAGCAGTACTTC. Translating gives CASSPDSGLSYEQYF.

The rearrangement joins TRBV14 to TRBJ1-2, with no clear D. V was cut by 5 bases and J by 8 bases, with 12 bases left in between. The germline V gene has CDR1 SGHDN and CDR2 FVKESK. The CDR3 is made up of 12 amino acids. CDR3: CASSAYREGYTF. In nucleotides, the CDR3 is TGTGCCAGCAGCGCGTACCGGGAAGGCTACACCTTC.

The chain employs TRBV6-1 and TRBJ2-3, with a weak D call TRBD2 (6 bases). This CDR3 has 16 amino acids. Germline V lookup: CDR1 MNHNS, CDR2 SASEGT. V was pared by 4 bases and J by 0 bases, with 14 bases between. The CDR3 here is CASSAPAGLSTDTQYF. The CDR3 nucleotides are TGTGCCAGCAGTGCCCCAGCGGGCCTAAGCACAGATACGCAGTATTTT.

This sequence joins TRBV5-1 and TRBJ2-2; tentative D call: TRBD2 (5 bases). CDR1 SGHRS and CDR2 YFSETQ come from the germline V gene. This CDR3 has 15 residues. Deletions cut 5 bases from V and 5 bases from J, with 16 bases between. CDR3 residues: CASSRQTPGTGELFF. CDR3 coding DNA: TGCGCCAGCAGTCGGCAGACCCCGGGGACCGGGGAGCTGTTTTTT.

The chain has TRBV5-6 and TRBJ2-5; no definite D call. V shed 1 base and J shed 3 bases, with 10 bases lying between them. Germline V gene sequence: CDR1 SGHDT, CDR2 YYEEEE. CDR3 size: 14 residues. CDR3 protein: CASSLQSWEETQYF. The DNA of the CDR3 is TGTGCCAGCAGCTTGCAGAGTTGGGAAGAGACCCAGTACTTC.

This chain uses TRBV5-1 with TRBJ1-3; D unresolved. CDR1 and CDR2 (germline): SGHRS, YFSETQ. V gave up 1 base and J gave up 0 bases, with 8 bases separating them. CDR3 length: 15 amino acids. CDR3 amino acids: CASSLSASSGNTIYF. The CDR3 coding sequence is TGCGCCAGCAGCTTGTCAGCGAGCTCTGGAAACACCATATATTTT.

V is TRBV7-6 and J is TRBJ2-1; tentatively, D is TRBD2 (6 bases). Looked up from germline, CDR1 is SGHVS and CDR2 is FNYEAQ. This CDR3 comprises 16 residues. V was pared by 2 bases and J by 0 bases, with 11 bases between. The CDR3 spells CASSLFTGSSYNEQFF. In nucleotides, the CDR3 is TGTGCCAGCAGCTTATTCACCGGGAGCTCCTACAATGAGCAGTTCTTC.

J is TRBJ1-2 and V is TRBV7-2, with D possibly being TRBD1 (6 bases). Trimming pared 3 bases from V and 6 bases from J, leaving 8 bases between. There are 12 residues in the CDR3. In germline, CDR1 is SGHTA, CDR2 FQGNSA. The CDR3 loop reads CASSFHRDGYTF. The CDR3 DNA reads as TGTGCCAGCAGCTTCCACAGGGATGGCTACACCTTC.

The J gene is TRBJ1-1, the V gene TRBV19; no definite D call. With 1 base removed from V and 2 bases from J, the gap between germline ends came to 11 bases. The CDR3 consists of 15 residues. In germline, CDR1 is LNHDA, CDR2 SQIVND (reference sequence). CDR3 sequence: CASSIGSADNTEAFF. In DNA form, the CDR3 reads TGTGCCAGTAGTATAGGGTCGGCGGATAACACTGAAGCTTTCTTT.

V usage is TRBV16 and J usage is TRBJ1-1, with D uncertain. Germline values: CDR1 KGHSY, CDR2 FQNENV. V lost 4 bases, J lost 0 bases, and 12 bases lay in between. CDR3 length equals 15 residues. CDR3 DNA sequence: TGTGCCAGCAGCCCCGCGGGTGTGGTGAACACTGAAGCTTTCTTT. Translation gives CASSPAGVVNTEAFF.

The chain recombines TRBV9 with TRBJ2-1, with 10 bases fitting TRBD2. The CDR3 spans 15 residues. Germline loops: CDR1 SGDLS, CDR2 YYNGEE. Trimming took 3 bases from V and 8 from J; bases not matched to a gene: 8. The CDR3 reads CASSDSGGAGYEQFF. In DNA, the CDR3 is TGTGCCAGCAGCGACAGCGGGGGGGCCGGTTATGAGCAGTTCTTC.

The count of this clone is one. The CDR3 DNA reads TGTGCCAGCTCACCCCCGGGACAGAGCTCCTACGAGCAGTACTTC. Translation gives CASSPPGQSSYEQYF. The chain recombines TRBV18 with TRBJ2-7; 7 bases agree with TRBD1. Unmatched junction bases numbered 5, after V lost 3 bases and J lost 0 bases. CDR1 and CDR2 from the germline V gene are KGHSH and LQKENI. The CDR3 is made up of 15 amino acids.

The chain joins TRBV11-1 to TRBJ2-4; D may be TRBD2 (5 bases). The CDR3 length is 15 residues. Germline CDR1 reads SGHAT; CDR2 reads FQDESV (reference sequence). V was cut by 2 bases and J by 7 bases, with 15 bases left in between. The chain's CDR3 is CASSLMWGARNIQYF. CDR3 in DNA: TGTGCCAGCAGCTTAATGTGGGGAGCCAGGAACATTCAGTACTTC.

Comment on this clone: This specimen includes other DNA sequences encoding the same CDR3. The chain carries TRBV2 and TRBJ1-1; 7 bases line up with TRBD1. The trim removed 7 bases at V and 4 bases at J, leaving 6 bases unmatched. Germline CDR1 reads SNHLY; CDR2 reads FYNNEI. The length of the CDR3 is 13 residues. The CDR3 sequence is CASTTGEGTEAFF. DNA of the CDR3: TGTGCCAGCACAACAGGGGAGGGCACTGAAGCTTTCTTT.

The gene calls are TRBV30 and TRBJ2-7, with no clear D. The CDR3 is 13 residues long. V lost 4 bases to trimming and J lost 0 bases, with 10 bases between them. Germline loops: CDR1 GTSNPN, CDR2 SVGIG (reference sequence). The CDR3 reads CAWKSMSSYEQYF. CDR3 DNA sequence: TGTGCCTGGAAGTCCATGAGCTCCTACGAGCAGTACTTC.

CDR3 loop: CASRGPTQGQPQHF. CDR3 DNA sequence: TGTGCCAGCAGGGGACCCACGCAGGGGCAGCCCCAGCATTTT. The genes are TRBV2 and TRBJ1-5; tentatively, D is TRBD1 (6 bases). CDR3 size: 14 residues. The germline V gene has CDR1 SNHLY and CDR2 FYNNEI. V lost 6 bases and J lost 7, with 16 bases in between.

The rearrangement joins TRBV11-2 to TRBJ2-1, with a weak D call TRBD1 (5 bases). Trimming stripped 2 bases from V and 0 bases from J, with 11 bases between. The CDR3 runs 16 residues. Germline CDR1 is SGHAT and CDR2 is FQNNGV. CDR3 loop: CASSLLGQSSYNEQFF. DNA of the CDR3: TGTGCCAGCAGCTTACTGGGGCAAAGCTCCTACAATGAGCAGTTCTTC.

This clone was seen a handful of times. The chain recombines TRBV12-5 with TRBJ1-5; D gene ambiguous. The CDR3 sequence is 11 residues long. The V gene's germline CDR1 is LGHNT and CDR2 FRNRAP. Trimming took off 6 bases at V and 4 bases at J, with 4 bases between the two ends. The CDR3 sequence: CASGGNQPQHF. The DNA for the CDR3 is TGTGCTAGTGGCGGAAATCAGCCCCAGCATTTT.

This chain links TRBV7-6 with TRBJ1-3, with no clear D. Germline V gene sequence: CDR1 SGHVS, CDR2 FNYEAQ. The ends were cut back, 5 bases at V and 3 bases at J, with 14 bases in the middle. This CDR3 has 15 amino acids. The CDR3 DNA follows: TGTGCCAGCAGCCCAGACGGGTATTATGGAAACACCATATATTTT. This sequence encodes CASSPDGYYGNTIYF. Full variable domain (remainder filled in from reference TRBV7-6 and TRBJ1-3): GAGVSQSPRYKVTKRGQDVALRCDPISGHVSLYWYRQALGQGPEFLTYFNYEAQQDKSGLPNDRFSAERPEGSISTLTIQRTEQRDSAMYRCASSPDGYYGNTIYFGEGSWLTVV.

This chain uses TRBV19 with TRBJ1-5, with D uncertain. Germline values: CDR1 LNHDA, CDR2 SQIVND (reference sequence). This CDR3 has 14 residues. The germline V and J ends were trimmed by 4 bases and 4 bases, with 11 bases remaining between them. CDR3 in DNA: TGTGCCAGTAGTACCGACCTAGGGAATCAGCCCCAGCATTTT. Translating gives CASSTDLGNQPQHF.

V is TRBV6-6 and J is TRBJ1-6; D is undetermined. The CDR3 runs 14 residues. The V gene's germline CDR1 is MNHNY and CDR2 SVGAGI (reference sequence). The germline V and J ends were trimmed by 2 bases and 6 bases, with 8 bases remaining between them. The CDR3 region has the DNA TGTGCCAGCAGTTACATTGACCTTAATTCACCCCTCCACTTT. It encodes CASSYIDLNSPLHF.

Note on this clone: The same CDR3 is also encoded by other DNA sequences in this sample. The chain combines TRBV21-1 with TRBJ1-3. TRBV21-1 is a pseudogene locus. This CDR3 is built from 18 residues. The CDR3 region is CASSKGSGANSSGNTIYF. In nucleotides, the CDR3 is TGTGCCAGCAGCAAAGGGTCGGGGGCCAATAGCTCTGGAAACACCATATATTTT.

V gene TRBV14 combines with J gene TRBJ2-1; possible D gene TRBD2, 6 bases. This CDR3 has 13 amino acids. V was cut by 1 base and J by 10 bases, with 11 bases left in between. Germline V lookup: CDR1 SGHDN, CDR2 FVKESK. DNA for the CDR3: TGTGCCAGCAGCCAAGTACTTGGGGGGGAGCAGTTCTTC. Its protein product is CASSQVLGGEQFF.

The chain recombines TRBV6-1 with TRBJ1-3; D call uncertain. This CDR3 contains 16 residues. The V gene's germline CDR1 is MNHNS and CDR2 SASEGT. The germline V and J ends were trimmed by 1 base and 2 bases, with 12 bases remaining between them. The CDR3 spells CASSEGGGGTGNTIYF. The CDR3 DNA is TGTGCCAGCAGTGAAGGGGGAGGAGGTACTGGAAACACCATATATTTT.

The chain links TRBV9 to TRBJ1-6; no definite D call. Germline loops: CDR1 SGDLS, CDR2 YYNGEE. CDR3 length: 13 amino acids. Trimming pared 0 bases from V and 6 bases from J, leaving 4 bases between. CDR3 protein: CASSVGRNSPLHF. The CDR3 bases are TGTGCCAGCAGCGTAGGACGTAATTCACCCCTCCACTTT.